This TCR beta chain was recorded in a study of blood T cells in healthy people across ages. Germline CDR1 and CDR2: MNHEY and SMNVEV (reference sequence). Trimming removed 2 bases from V and 5 bases from J, with 10 bases in between. The CDR3 loop spans 13 amino acids. Details on this clonotype: As yet, its antigen is unknown.

Study results and caveats: It was not known whether donors were CMV positive (a possible confounder of expanded clonotype changes).

Together with a sample-barcoded 5' primer, a J-beta primer mix was included in a second PCR lasting about 7 to 11 cycles. TCRdb reprocessed the 5' RACE reads with MiXCR, giving one entry per CDR3 protein. The table lists roughly 730,000 distinct CDR3 sequences, roughly 56% of them singletons. With each sample, at least 6 micrograms of total RNA were extracted. V usage is TRBV27 and J usage is TRBJ2-7; D gene uncertain. The sample was blood. This TCR derives from a man aged 40-49 years in good health. CDR3 sequence reads: CASSLSHRNEQYF. For the CDR3, the DNA is TGTGCCAGCAGTTTAAGCCACAGAAACGAGCAGTACTTC.